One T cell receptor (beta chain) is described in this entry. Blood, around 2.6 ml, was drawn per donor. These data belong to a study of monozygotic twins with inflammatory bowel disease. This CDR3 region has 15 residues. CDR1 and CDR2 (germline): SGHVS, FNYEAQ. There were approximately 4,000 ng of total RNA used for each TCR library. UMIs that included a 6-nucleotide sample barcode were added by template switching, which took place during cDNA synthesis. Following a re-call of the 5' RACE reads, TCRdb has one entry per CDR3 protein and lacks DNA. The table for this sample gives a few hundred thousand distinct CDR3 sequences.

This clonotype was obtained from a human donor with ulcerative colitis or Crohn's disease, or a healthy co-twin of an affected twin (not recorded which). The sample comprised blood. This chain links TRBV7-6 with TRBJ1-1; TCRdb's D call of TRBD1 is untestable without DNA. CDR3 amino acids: CASSLAGGANTEASF.